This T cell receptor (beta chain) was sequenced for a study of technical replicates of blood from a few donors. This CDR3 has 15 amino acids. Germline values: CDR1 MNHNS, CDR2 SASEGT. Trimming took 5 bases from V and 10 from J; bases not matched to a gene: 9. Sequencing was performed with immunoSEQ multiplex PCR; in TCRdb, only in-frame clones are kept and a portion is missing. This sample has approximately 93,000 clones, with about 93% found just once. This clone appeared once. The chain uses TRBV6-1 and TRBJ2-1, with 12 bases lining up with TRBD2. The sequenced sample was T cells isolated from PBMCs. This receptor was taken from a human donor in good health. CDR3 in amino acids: CASSFPTSGSPEQFF. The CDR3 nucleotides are TGTGCCAGCAGTTTCCCGACTAGCGGGAGCCCCGAGCAGTTCTTC.